Below are 21 T cell receptor beta chains sequenced from a single sample in a study of blood T cell repertoires in COVID-19. Method: immunoSEQ multiplex PCR; TCRdb's copy keeps in-frame clones and lacks some. The sample records around 700,000 clones, about 90% being singletons. Sequenced sample: peripheral blood. All receptors derive from a woman aged 18 to 35 with acute or convalescent COVID-19.

The rearrangement links TRBV30 to TRBJ1-4, with a weak D call TRBD1 (6 bases). Trimming pared 4 bases from V and 4 bases from J, leaving 10 bases between. Germline values: CDR1 GTSNPN, CDR2 SVGIG (reference sequence). The CDR3 length is 13 residues. For the CDR3, the DNA is TGTGCCTGGATGGGACAAGTTAATGAAAAACTGTTTTTT. As protein: CAWMGQVNEKLFF.

The V call is TRBV12-5, the J call TRBJ1-5; no firm D call. Deletions cut 1 base from V and 4 bases from J, with 8 bases between. Germline CDR1 LGHNT, CDR2 FRNRAP. The CDR3 totals 14 residues. Written as DNA, the CDR3 is TGTGCTAGTGGTTTGGAAGGCGGAAATCAGCCCCAGCATTTT. It encodes CASGLEGGNQPQHF.

The rearrangement joins TRBV4-1 to TRBJ1-1; perhaps TRBD1 as D (5 bases). Trimming pared 0 bases from V and 2 bases from J, leaving 13 bases between. Germline assignment: CDR1 MGHRA and CDR2 YSYEKL. The CDR3 totals 16 residues. The CDR3 protein is CASSQDWRQRNTEAFF. CDR3 in DNA: TGCGCCAGCAGCCAAGATTGGCGACAGAGAAACACTGAAGCTTTCTTT.

V is TRBV9 and J is TRBJ2-3; 8 bases map to TRBD2. J was trimmed by 1 base and V by 8 bases; bases with no gene match: 15. CDR3 length: 17 amino acids. Germline loops: CDR1 SGDLS, CDR2 YYNGEE. The CDR3 here is CASQRFGGRGGTDTQYF. In DNA form, the CDR3 reads TGTGCCAGTCAGCGTTTTGGTGGGCGGGGGGGCACAGATACGCAGTATTTT.

The CDR3 region has the DNA TGTGCCAGCAGCTTAGCGAGACGACAGGGTCCCGGAAACACCATATATTTT. Protein sequence: CASSLARRQGPGNTIYF. J is TRBJ1-3 and V is TRBV7-9, with 7 bases matching TRBD1. Losses at the gene ends were 0 bases for V and 4 bases for J; bases not matched to a gene: 9. Germline CDR1 is SEHNR and CDR2 is FQNEAQ (reference sequence). This CDR3 is 17 amino acids long.

The chain uses TRBV6-6 and TRBJ2-4; TRBD1 might be the D (5 bases). Per germline, CDR1 MNHNY and CDR2 SVGAGI (reference sequence). There are 13 residues in the CDR3. V was clipped by 5 bases and J by 2 bases, with 7 bases between them. Here the CDR3 DNA reads TGTGCCAGCAGTCGACAGTCCAAAAACATTCAGTACTTC. The encoded protein is CASSRQSKNIQYF.

The V and J genes are TRBV7-8 and TRBJ2-2; D call uncertain. The CDR3 loop spans 13 amino acids. Deletions cut 8 bases from V and 5 bases from J, with 12 bases between. CDR1 and CDR2 from the germline V gene are SGHVS and FQNEAQ. The CDR3, as DNA: TGTGCCAGCGAAACTACTGGAACCGGGGAGCTGTTTTTT. Translation gives CASETTGTGELFF.

V and J are TRBV10-3 and TRBJ2-3; TRBD2 aligns across 7 bases. Germline V gene data show CDR1 as ENHRY and CDR2 as SYGVKD. CDR3 length: 15 residues. Unmatched junction bases numbered 8, after V lost 6 bases and J lost 2 bases. The CDR3 DNA reads TGTGCCATCAGGGGCAATCTAGCGGACACAGATACGCAGTATTTT. This encodes CAIRGNLADTDTQYF.

J is TRBJ1-6 and V is TRBV27, with 7 positions matching TRBD1. CDR1 is MNHEY, CDR2 SMNVEV, per germline (reference sequence). With V trimmed by 5 bases and J by 7 bases, 8 bases remained unmatched. The length of the CDR3 is 15 residues. In DNA form, the CDR3 reads TGTGCCAGCAGTCTCCCCGGGACAGCGAATTCACCCCTCCACTTT. It is translated as CASSLPGTANSPLHF.

V and J are TRBV19 and TRBJ1-5, with D perhaps TRBD1 (6 bases). Looked up from germline, CDR1 is LNHDA and CDR2 is SQIVND (reference sequence). V gave up 0 bases and J gave up 7 bases, with 19 bases separating them. The length of the CDR3 is 17 residues. This CDR3 reads CASSIDWTGGEEQPQHF. CDR3 nucleotides: TGTGCCAGTAGTATAGATTGGACGGGGGGCGAGGAGCAGCCCCAGCATTTT.

CDR3 protein: CASSPIFRAGSSYEQYF. The CDR3 DNA sequence: TGTGCCAGCTCACCAATCTTTCGGGCGGGTAGCTCCTACGAGCAGTACTTC. The chain has TRBV18 and TRBJ2-7; D may be TRBD2 (5 bases). V lost 2 bases to trimming and J lost 0 bases, with 17 bases between them. The CDR3 spans 17 residues. Germline CDR1 and CDR2: KGHSH and LQKENI.

The gene calls are TRBV24-1 and TRBJ1-2; 9 bases map to TRBD1. Looked up from germline, CDR1 is KGHDR and CDR2 is SFDVKD. Trimming cost V 2 bases and J 4 bases; bases outside gene matches: 13. The CDR3 contains 18 residues. The CDR3 here is CATSDSRDREGLGYGYTF. The CDR3 region has the DNA TGTGCCACCAGTGATTCCCGGGACAGGGAAGGGCTTGGCTATGGCTACACCTTC.

CDR3 residues: CASSNGLEPQHF. In nucleotides, the CDR3 is TGTGCCAGCAGCAACGGGTTGGAGCCCCAGCATTTT. V is TRBV5-6 and J is TRBJ1-5; D call uncertain. With 4 bases removed from V and 8 bases from J, the gap between germline ends came to 10 bases. Germline V gene data show CDR1 as SGHDT and CDR2 as YYEEEE. The length of the CDR3 is 12 residues.

This clone appeared a few times. The chain employs TRBV9 and TRBJ1-1, with D possibly TRBD1 on 5 matching bases. Germline loops: CDR1 SGDLS, CDR2 YYNGEE. Trimming removed 0 bases from V and 0 bases from J, with 9 bases in between. The CDR3 spans 15 residues. The CDR3 here is CASSVAGHLNTEAFF. In DNA form, the CDR3 reads TGTGCCAGCAGCGTAGCCGGACATCTGAACACTGAAGCTTTCTTT.

The chain combines TRBV9 with TRBJ1-2; TRBD1 agrees at 7 bases. Trimming cost V 3 bases and J 4 bases; bases outside gene matches: 9. The CDR3 spans 15 residues. From germline, CDR1 is SGDLS and CDR2 YYNGEE. CDR3 residues: CASSARGQDFYGYTF. The CDR3, as DNA: TGTGCCAGCAGCGCCAGAGGACAGGACTTCTATGGCTACACCTTC.

This sequence joins TRBV20-1 and TRBJ1-2; D gene ambiguous. Trimming left V 3 bases short and J 0 bases short, with 8 bases between. The CDR3 contains 13 residues. The germline gives CDR1 DFQATT, CDR2 SNEGSKA (reference sequence). For the CDR3, the DNA is TGCAGTGCTAGTTACGGGACTAACTATGGCTACACCTTC. Translating it yields CSASYGTNYGYTF.

The gene calls are TRBV19 and TRBJ2-1, with D perhaps TRBD1 (5 bases). The V end was cut by 3 bases, the J end by 9 bases, with 18 bases between. The CDR3 contains 15 residues. CDR1 is LNHDA, CDR2 SQIVND, per germline (reference sequence). The CDR3 reads CASSIGRRVDSEQFF. Written as DNA, the CDR3 is TGTGCCAGTAGTATTGGGCGGCGTGTCGACAGTGAGCAGTTCTTC.

In DNA, the CDR3 is TGTGCCAGCAGTGATAAGGGACTGCCGCTCTATGGCTACACCTTC. It codes for CASSDKGLPLYGYTF. The V call is TRBV2, the J call TRBJ1-2; D may be TRBD1 (5 bases). Between the trimmed V and J ends, which lost 3 bases and 4 bases, there was a span of 15 bases. This CDR3 spans 15 amino acids. Germline CDR1 and CDR2: SNHLY and FYNNEI.

As DNA, the CDR3 is TGCGCCAGCAGGCCCGGGATGAGGAATGAAAAACTGTTTTTT. Its protein is CASRPGMRNEKLFF. This sequence joins TRBV5-1 and TRBJ1-4; D gene unclear. The V gene lost 5 bases and the J gene lost 5 bases, with 13 bases spanning the gap. The length of the CDR3 is 14 residues. Germline V lookup: CDR1 SGHRS, CDR2 YFSETQ.

This clone showed up just once. The genes are TRBV4-1 and TRBJ1-2; possibly TRBD1 for D (6 bases). The V gene's germline CDR1 is MGHRA and CDR2 YSYEKL. V was shortened by 3 bases and J by 4 bases, with 12 bases between the two germline ends. This CDR3 is built from 14 residues. The chain's CDR3 is CASSHDDRIYGYTF. For the CDR3, the DNA is TGCGCCAGCAGCCACGATGACAGGATCTATGGCTACACCTTC.

The J gene is TRBJ2-5, the V gene TRBV5-1, with TRBD1 matching 7 bases. The CDR3 consists of 15 residues. V lost 0 bases, J lost 1 base, and 3 bases stayed unmatched. The germline V gene encodes CDR1 SGHRS and CDR2 YFSETQ. The CDR3 coding sequence is TGCGCCAGCAGCTTGGGGGACAGCCTCCAAGAGACCCAGTACTTC. Translating it yields CASSLGDSLQETQYF.